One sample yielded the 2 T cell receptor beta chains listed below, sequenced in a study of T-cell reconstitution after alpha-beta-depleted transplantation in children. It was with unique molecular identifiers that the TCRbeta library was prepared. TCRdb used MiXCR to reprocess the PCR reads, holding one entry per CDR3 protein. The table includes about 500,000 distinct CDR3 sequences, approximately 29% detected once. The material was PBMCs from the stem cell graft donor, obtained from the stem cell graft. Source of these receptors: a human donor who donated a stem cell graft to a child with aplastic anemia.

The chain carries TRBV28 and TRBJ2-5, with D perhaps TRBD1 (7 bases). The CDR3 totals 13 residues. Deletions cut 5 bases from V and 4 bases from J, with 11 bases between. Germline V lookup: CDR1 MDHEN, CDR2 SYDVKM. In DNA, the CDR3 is TGTGCCAGCAGTATGCAGGGGGGAGAGACCCAGTACTTC. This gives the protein CASSMQGGETQYF.

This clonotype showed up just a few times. CDR3 DNA sequence: TGTGCCAGCAGTTACGGCCCGGCCGAAGGGAATGAAAAACTGTTTTTT. This gives the protein CASSYGPAEGNEKLFF. This chain connects TRBV6-5 to TRBJ1-4, with D unresolved. Germline assignment: CDR1 MNHEY and CDR2 SVGAGI. V was cut by 2 bases and J by 5 bases, with 15 bases left in between. The CDR3 contains 16 residues.